The 12 T cell receptor beta chains below were found in one sample sequenced in a study of beta chain features in type 1 diabetes. Reverse transcribing all isolated RNA meant expressed TCRB transcripts were sequenced. Method: immunoSEQ multiplex PCR; TCRdb's copy keeps in-frame clones and lacks some. The sample holds 300,000 to 400,000 clones, 9.5% to 11% seen once. Sequenced material: naive CD4+ T cells from blood. These receptors were taken from a woman between 25 and 40 years old in good health.

This clone was counted between two and nine times. The chain couples TRBV18 to TRBJ2-7; TRBD1 is a possible D gene (6 bases). V shed 5 bases and J shed 3 bases, with 11 bases lying between them. Germline-derived CDR1 and CDR2 are KGHSH and LQKENI. The CDR3 is 13 amino acids. Written as DNA, the CDR3 is TGTGCCAGCTCAATCCGGGACAACTACGAGCAGTACTTC. Protein: CASSIRDNYEQYF.

This clone was counted a few times. The J gene is TRBJ2-4, the V gene TRBV6-5; 7 bases align to TRBD2. V lost 2 bases, J lost 7 bases, and 8 bases stayed unmatched. The CDR3 consists of 15 residues. The germline CDR1 and CDR2 sequences are MNHEY and SVGAGI. This CDR3 reads CASSYTRGRGNIQYF. DNA for the CDR3: TGTGCCAGCAGTTACACGCGCGGGAGAGGTAACATTCAGTACTTC.

This clone was seen more than once but under ten times. This sequence joins TRBV9 and TRBJ2-7; D possibly corresponds to TRBD2 (7 bases). CDR1 SGDLS and CDR2 YYNGEE come from the germline V gene. The CDR3 sequence is 14 residues long. Deletions cut 2 bases from V and 7 bases from J, with 16 bases between. In DNA, the CDR3 is TGTGCCAGCAGCGTCAGCGGGACATCCCTTGAGCAGTACTTC. Its protein is CASSVSGTSLEQYF. Complete variable domain (other parts from reference TRBV9 and TRBJ2-7): DSGVTQTPKHLITATGQRVTLRCSPRSGDLSVYWYQQSLDQGLQFLIQYYNGEERAKGNILERFSAQQFPDLHSELNLSSLELGDSALYFCASSVSGTSLEQYFGPGTRLTVT.

The chain joins TRBV5-4 to TRBJ1-3; 9 bases are a match to TRBD1. Germline values: CDR1 SGHNT, CDR2 YYREEE (reference sequence). The V segment lost 3 bases and the J segment 4 bases; nucleotides outside the gene matches: 5. The CDR3 runs to 15 residues. The CDR3 spells CASSYGQGTGNTIYF. CDR3 bases: TGTGCCAGCAGCTACGGACAGGGGACCGGAAACACCATATATTTT.

This clone was counted only a few times. The rearrangement uses TRBV25-1 and TRBJ2-7; D possibly corresponds to TRBD2 (5 bases). V lost 5 bases and J 0 bases, leaving 8 bases between the germline ends. CDR1 is MGHDK and CDR2 is SYGVNS in the germline V gene. This CDR3 is built from 13 residues. The CDR3 region has the DNA TGTGCCAGCAGTTCACGGGACTCCTACGAGCAGTACTTC. This translates into CASSSRDSYEQYF.

The rearrangement joins TRBV5-6 to TRBJ2-2; 7 bases fit TRBD1. V trimming: 5 bases; J trimming: 0 bases; junction bases outside the gene matches: 7. Per germline, CDR1 SGHDT and CDR2 YYEEEE. This CDR3 is 16 amino acids long. The CDR3 reads CASRHAGTANTGELFF. CDR3 bases: TGTGCCAGCAGGCATGCCGGGACAGCGAACACCGGGGAGCTGTTTTTT.

The V call is TRBV20-1, the J call TRBJ2-1; weak D call: TRBD2 (6 bases). The CDR3 extends over 11 amino acids. Germline-derived CDR1 and CDR2 are DFQATT and SNEGSKA (reference sequence). CDR3 loop: CGLAGYNEQFF. CDR3 sequence (DNA): TGCGGCCTGGCGGGGTACAATGAGCAGTTCTTC.

The V call is TRBV6-4, the J call TRBJ1-2, with 9 nucleotides matching TRBD1. Germline CDR1 is MRHNA and CDR2 is SNTAGT. The CDR3 loop spans 13 amino acids. Losses at the gene ends were 6 bases for V and 4 bases for J; bases not matched to a gene: 3. CDR3 region: CASSEDRGYGYTF. CDR3 sequence (DNA): TGTGCCAGCAGCGAGGACAGGGGCTATGGCTACACCTTC.

V and J are TRBV7-6 and TRBJ1-2, with TRBD1 identical over 7 bases. The trim removed 6 bases at V and 5 bases at J, leaving 9 bases unmatched. Germline CDR1 SGHVS, CDR2 FNYEAQ. This CDR3 contains 14 residues. CDR3 amino acids: CASRPGGIGYGYTF. CDR3 DNA: TGTGCCAGCAGACCAGGGGGTATTGGGTATGGCTACACCTTC. The complete variable domain, with remaining parts taken from reference TRBV7-6 and TRBJ1-2, reads GAGVSQSPRYKVTKRGQDVALRCDPISGHVSLYWYRQALGQGPEFLTYFNYEAQQDKSGLPNDRFSAERPEGSISTLTIQRTEQRDSAMYRCASRPGGIGYGYTFGSGTRLTVV.

The chain uses TRBV19 and TRBJ2-5; the D gene is possibly TRBD2 (5 bases). Trimming shortened V by 3 bases and J by 5 bases, and 13 bases separated the two germline ends. CDR1 and CDR2 from the germline V gene are LNHDA and SQIVND (reference sequence). The CDR3 contains 14 residues. The chain's CDR3 is CASSITAVGETQYF. The CDR3 DNA follows: TGTGCCAGTAGTATTACAGCGGTTGGTGAGACCCAGTACTTC. Based on the CDR3 plus reference TRBV19 and TRBJ2-5, the full variable domain is DGGITQSPKYLFRKEGQNVTLSCEQNLNHDAMYWYRQDPGQGLRLIYYSQIVNDFQKGDIAEGYSVSREKKESFPLTVTSAQKNPTAFYLCASSITAVGETQYFGPGTRLLVL.

This clone occurred a few times. The chain couples TRBV7-9 to TRBJ2-5, with a tentative D call TRBD1 (5 bases). Germline lookup yields CDR1 SEHNR and CDR2 FQNEAQ (reference sequence). The V end was cut by 5 bases, the J end by 5 bases, with 15 bases between. The CDR3 has 14 residues. This CDR3 is CASSQELGVETQYF. The CDR3 DNA sequence: TGTGCCAGCAGCCAAGAGTTAGGGGTTGAGACCCAGTACTTC.

The chain joins TRBV30 to TRBJ2-1; no reliable D call. Trimming pared 1 base from V and 0 bases from J, leaving 13 bases between. This CDR3 is built from 16 residues. Germline V lookup: CDR1 GTSNPN, CDR2 SVGIG (reference sequence). The CDR3 protein is CAWSDARKSSYNEQFF. CDR3 DNA: TGTGCCTGGAGTGACGCGCGGAAGAGCTCCTACAATGAGCAGTTCTTC.